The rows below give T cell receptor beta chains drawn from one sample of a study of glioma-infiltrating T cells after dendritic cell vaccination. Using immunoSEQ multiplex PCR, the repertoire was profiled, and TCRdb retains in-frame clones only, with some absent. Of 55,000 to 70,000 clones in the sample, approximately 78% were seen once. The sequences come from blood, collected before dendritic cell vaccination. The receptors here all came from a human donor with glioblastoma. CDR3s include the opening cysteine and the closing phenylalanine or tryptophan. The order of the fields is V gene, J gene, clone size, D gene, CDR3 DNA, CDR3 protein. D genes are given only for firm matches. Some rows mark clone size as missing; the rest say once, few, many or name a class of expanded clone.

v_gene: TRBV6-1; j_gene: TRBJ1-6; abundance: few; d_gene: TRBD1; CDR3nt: TGTGCCAGCAGTCAGGGGGCTAAAAATTCACCCCTCCACTTT; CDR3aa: CASSQGAKNSPLHF
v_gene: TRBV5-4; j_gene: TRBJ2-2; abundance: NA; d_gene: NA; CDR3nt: TGTGCCACCAGGGGCACGAACACCGGGGAGCTGTTTTTT; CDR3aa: CATRGTNTGELFF
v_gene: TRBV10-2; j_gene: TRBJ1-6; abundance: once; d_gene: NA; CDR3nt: TGCGCCAGCAGTGAGCGGAGGAACTCACCCCTCCACTTT; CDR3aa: CASSERRNSPLHF
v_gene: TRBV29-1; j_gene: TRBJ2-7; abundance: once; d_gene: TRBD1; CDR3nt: TGCAGCGTTAGGACAGGGAGCGGTGCCTACGAGCAGTACTTC; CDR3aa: CSVRTGSGAYEQYF
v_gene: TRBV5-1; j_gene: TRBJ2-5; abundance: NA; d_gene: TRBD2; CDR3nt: TGCGCCAGCAGCGCCATACGGGGGGGAGAGACCCAGTACTTC; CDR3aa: CASSAIRGGETQYF
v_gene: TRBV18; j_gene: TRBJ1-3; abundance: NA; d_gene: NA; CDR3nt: TGTGCCAGCTCAAGGAACCCGGTCGGGTCTGGAAACACCATATATTTT; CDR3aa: CASSRNPVGSGNTIYF
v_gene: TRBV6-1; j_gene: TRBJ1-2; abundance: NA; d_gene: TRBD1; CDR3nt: TGTGCCAGCAGTAGAACAGGGGACTATGGCTACACCTTC; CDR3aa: CASSRTGDYGYTF
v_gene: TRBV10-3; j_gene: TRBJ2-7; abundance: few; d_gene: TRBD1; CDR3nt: TGTGCCATCAGTGAATACAGGGGGGAGGAGCAGTACTTC; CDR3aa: CAISEYRGEEQYF
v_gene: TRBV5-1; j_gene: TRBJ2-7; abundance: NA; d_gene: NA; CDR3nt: TGCGCCAGCAGCAGGGGAATCTACGAGCAGTACTTC; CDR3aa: CASSRGIYEQYF
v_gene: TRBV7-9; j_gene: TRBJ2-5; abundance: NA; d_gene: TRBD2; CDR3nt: TGTGCCAGCAGCTTTCCCTCACTAGCGGGGGAGACCCAGTACTTC; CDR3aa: CASSFPSLAGETQYF
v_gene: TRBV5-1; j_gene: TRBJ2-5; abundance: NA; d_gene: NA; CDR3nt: TGCGCCAGCAGCTTGGGACTAGTCGGCCAAGAGACCCAGTACTTC; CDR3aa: CASSLGLVGQETQYF
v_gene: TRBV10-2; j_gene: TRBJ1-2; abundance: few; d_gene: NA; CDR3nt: TGCGCCAGCAGCCCACCCCTGGGCAGGCGCTATGGCTACACCTTC; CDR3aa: CASSPPLGRRYGYTF
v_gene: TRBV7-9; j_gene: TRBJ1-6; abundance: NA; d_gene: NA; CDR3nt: TGTGCCAGCAGCTCCAAGTGGCCAGTTGATTCACCCCTCCACTTT; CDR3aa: CASSSKWPVDSPLHF
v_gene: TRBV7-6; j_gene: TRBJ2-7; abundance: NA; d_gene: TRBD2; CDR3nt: TGTGCCAGCAGCTTAAGTACTAGCGGGCGGGAGCAGTACTTC; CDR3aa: CASSLSTSGREQYF
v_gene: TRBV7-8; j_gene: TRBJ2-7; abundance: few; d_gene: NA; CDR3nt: TGTGCCAGCAGCTTAGCCTCGTGGTGGGGGCTTGACGAGCAGTACTTC; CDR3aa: CASSLASWWGLDEQYF
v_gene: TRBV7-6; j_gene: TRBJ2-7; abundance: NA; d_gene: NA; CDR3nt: TGTGCCAGCAGCTTGGAGGAGTTCGCCTACGAGCAGTACTTC; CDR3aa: CASSLEEFAYEQYF
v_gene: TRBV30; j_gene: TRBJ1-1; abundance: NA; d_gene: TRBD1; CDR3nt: TGTGCCTGGAGTGTACGGGACAGGGAAGCTTTCTTT; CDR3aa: CAWSVRDREAFF
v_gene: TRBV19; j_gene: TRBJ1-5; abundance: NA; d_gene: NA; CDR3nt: TGTGCCAGTAGGTATGCGAATCAGCCCCAGCATTTT; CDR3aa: CASRYANQPQHF
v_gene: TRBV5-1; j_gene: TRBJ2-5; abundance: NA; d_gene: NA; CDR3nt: TGCGCCAGCAGCTTTAGGGGGGGCCCAGGAGAGACCCAGTACTTC; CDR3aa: CASSFRGGPGETQYF
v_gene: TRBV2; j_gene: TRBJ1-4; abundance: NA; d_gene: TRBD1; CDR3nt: TGTGCCAGCAGCGATACCGGGACAGCTAATGAAAAACTGTTTTTT; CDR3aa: CASSDTGTANEKLFF
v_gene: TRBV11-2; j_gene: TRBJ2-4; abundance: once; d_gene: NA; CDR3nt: TGTGCCAGCAGCTTCCAGACATCCAAAAACATTCAGTACTTC; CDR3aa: CASSFQTSKNIQYF
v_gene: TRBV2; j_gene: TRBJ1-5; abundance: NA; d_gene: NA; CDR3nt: TGTGCCAGCAGCGACAGGTCCTGGGGAGAGCCCCAGCATTTT; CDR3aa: CASSDRSWGEPQHF
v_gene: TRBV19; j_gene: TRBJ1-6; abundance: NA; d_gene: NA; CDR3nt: TGTGCCAGTAGAAGCTCAGGGGTCCTCCACTTT; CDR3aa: CASRSSGVLHF
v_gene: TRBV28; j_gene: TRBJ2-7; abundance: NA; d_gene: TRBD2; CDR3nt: TGTGCCAGCTCCTCGGACAGCGGGGGGGCGGGCGAGCAGTACTTC; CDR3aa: CASSSDSGGAGEQYF
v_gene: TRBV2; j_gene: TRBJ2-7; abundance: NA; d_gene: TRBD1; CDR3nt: TGTGCCAGCAGTGAGATACACGACAGGGACTACGAGCAGTACTTC; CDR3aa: CASSEIHDRDYEQYF
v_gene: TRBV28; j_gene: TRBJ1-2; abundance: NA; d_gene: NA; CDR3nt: TGTGCCAGCAGTCAAGGGGAATATGGCTACACCTTC; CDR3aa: CASSQGEYGYTF
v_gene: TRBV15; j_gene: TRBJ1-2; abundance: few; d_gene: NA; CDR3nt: TGTGCCACCAGCAGAGGGACTGGGCCCTATGGCTACACCTTC; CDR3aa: CATSRGTGPYGYTF
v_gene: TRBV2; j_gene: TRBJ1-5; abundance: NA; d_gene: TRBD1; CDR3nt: TGTGCCAGCAGTGAAGGGCATGGGACAGGACGCTTTAATCAGCCCCAGCATTTT; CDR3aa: CASSEGHGTGRFNQPQHF
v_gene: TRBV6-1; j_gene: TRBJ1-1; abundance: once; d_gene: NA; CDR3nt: TGTGCCAGCTGGGGAGGGACTGAAGCTTTCTTT; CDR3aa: CASWGGTEAFF
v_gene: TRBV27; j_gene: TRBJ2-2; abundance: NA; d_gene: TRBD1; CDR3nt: TGTGCCAGCAGCCGGGGACAGGGGTACACCGGGGAGCTGTTTTTT; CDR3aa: CASSRGQGYTGELFF
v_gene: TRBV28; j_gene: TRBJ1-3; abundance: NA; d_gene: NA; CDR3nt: TGTGCCAGCCGGGGTCCAAACACCATATATTTT; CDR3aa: CASRGPNTIYF
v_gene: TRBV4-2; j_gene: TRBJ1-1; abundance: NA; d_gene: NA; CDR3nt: TGTGCCAGCAGCCATGGGGTCAGGGGAAACACTGAAGCTTTCTTT; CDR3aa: CASSHGVRGNTEAFF
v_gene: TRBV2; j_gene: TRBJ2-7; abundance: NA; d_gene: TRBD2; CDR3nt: TGTGCCAGCGCTTCGGGGGGAGATCCCTACGAGCAGTACTTC; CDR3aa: CASASGGDPYEQYF
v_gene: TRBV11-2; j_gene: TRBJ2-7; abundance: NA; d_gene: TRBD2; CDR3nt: TGTGCCAGCAGCTCAAGGACTAGCCGGCAGTACTTC; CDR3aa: CASSSRTSRQYF
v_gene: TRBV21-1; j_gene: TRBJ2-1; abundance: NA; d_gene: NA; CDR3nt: TGTGCCAGGGACCTCCAGGGGGACAATGAGCAGTTCTTC; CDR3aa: CARDLQGDNEQFF
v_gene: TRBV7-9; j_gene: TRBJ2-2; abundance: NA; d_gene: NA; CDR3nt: TGTGCCAGCAGCTTACACAGCTCGAACACCGGGGAGCTGTTTTTT; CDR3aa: CASSLHSSNTGELFF
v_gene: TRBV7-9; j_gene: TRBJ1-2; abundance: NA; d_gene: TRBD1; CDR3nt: TGTGCCAGCAGCCCCGGGGCAGGGGGAATTAGGGGCTACACCTTC; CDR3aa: CASSPGAGGIRGYTF
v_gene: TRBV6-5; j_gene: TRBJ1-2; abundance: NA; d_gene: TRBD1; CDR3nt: TGTGCCAGCAGTTACCCGGGACAGGGGGTGAATGGCTACACCTTC; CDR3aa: CASSYPGQGVNGYTF
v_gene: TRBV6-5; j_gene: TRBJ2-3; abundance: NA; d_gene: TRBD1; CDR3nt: TGTGCCAGCAGGCAGGGGGCTAGCACAGATACGCAGTATTTT; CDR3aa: CASRQGASTDTQYF
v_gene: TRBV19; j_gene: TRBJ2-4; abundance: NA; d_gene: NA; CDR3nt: TGTGCCAGTAGTATCGGGCCGACAGCAAAAAACATTCAGTACTTC; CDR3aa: CASSIGPTAKNIQYF
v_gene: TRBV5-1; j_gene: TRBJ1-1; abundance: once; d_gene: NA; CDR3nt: TGCGCCAGCAGCTTACAGAGCACTCCGAACACTGAAGCTTTCTTT; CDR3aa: CASSLQSTPNTEAFF